A single sample gave rise to the 14 T cell receptor beta chains below, sequenced in a study of identical twins. TCRdb redid the calling of the 5' RACE reads with MiXCR, one entry per CDR3 protein. The sample lists 420,000 or so distinct CDR3 sequences; 15% to 20% were seen once. The sample was naive T cells sorted from blood. These receptors came from a man aged 50-60 years in good health.

There are many counts of this clonotype. The rearrangement joins TRBV7-2 to TRBJ2-1; 7 positions match TRBD2. Germline-derived CDR1 and CDR2 are SGHTA and FQGNSA. The V gene end was trimmed by 5 bases and the J gene end by 4 bases; junction bases not matched to a gene: 8. The length of the CDR3 is 15 residues. CDR3 in DNA: TGTGCCAGCAGCGTCCCGGGAGGCACATACAATGAGCAGTTCTTC. Translation gives CASSVPGGTYNEQFF.

V usage is TRBV6-5 and J usage is TRBJ1-3; TRBD1 aligns across 11 bases. This CDR3 contains 16 residues. Germline V gene sequence: CDR1 MNHEY, CDR2 SVGAGI. The ends lost 3 bases at V and 5 bases at J; junction bases unmatched: 6. CDR3 DNA: TGTGCCAGCAGTTATGTGGGGACAGGGGGAAGAAACACCATATATTTT. Translation gives CASSYVGTGGRNTIYF.

This clonotype was picked up a small number of times. The chain uses TRBV7-9 and TRBJ2-1; the match to TRBD2 covers 12 bases. The CDR3 loop spans 15 amino acids. V was pared by 5 bases and J by 8 bases, with 7 bases of the junction left unmatched. Looked up from germline, CDR1 is SEHNR and CDR2 is FQNEAQ (reference sequence). The chain's CDR3 is CASSVASGRADEQFF. In DNA, the CDR3 is TGTGCCAGCAGCGTTGCTAGCGGGAGGGCCGATGAGCAGTTCTTC.

This clonotype showed up just a few times. This rearrangement joins TRBV20-1 to TRBJ2-3; D is ambiguous. The ends were cut back, 4 bases at V and 0 bases at J, with 14 bases in the middle. The germline gives CDR1 DFQATT, CDR2 SNEGSKA (reference sequence). This CDR3 region has 15 residues. Written as DNA, the CDR3 is TGCAGTGCTACCTTGCCCCGCGGAAGCACAGATACGCAGTATTTT. Protein: CSATLPRGSTDTQYF.

V is TRBV5-1 and J is TRBJ2-5, with D tentatively TRBD1 (6 bases). With 4 bases removed from V and 3 bases from J, the gap between germline ends came to 10 bases. The CDR3 has 13 residues. Looked up from germline, CDR1 is SGHRS and CDR2 is YFSETQ. This CDR3 is CASSTGTKETQYF. The CDR3 nucleotides are TGCGCCAGCAGCACCGGGACAAAAGAGACCCAGTACTTC.

This clonotype appeared a few times. The chain is built from TRBV27 and TRBJ2-7; TRBD2 is a possible D gene (6 bases). This CDR3 spans 13 amino acids. The germline V gene encodes CDR1 MNHEY and CDR2 SMNVEV (reference sequence). With 2 bases removed from V and 7 bases from J, the gap between germline ends came to 12 bases. CDR3 residues: CASSLGRAGEQYF. The CDR3 DNA reads as TGTGCCAGCAGTTTAGGCAGGGCGGGGGAGCAGTACTTC.

The chain couples TRBV5-1 to TRBJ2-7, with 11 bases lining up with TRBD2. Per the germline V gene, CDR1 is SGHRS and CDR2 is YFSETQ. This CDR3 is 15 amino acids long. Trimming at V came to 3 bases and at J to 4 bases, leaving 6 bases not matched to a gene. The CDR3 is CASSYTGTSGYEQYF. The CDR3 DNA is TGCGCCAGCAGCTATACCGGGACTAGCGGTTACGAGCAGTACTTC. Based on the CDR3 plus reference TRBV5-1 and TRBJ2-7, the full variable domain is KAGVTQTPRYLIKTRGQQVTLSCSPISGHRSVSWYQQTPGQGLQFLFEYFSETQRNKGNFPGRFSGRQFSNSRSEMNVSTLELGDSALYLCASSYTGTSGYEQYFGPGTRLTVT.

The chain employs TRBV20-1 and TRBJ2-3; 16 positions match TRBD2. V dropped 6 bases and J dropped 7; count of bases not matched to a gene: 13. CDR1 and CDR2 (germline): DFQATT, SNEGSKA (reference sequence). The CDR3 extends over 17 amino acids. The CDR3 loop reads CSAGAGTSGGAFNTQYF. CDR3 nucleotide sequence: TGCAGTGCCGGAGCCGGGACTAGCGGGGGGGCATTTAATACGCAGTATTTT.

The chain links TRBV7-2 to TRBJ2-3, with a weak D call TRBD2 (7 bases). Germline V gene data show CDR1 as SGHTA and CDR2 as FQGNSA. This CDR3 is built from 16 residues. Trimming shortened V by 1 base and J by 3 bases, and 14 bases separated the two germline ends. CDR3 DNA sequence: TGTGCCAGCAGCTTAGTAGGGGGGGTCTGGACAGATACGCAGTATTTT. This gives the protein CASSLVGGVWTDTQYF.

This clonotype was seen more than once but under ten times. The V and J genes are TRBV7-2 and TRBJ2-3; 10 bases fit TRBD2. V lost 0 bases to trimming and J lost 3 bases; unmatched junction nucleotides: 6. CDR1 SGHTA and CDR2 FQGNSA come from the germline V gene. The CDR3 consists of 17 residues. This CDR3 is CASSLAELAGNTDTQYF. As DNA, the CDR3 is TGTGCCAGCAGCTTAGCGGAACTAGCGGGAAATACAGATACGCAGTATTTT.

This chain connects TRBV10-3 to TRBJ2-6; D is unresolved. Trimming removed 4 bases at V and 1 base at J, with 8 bases between. The CDR3 length is 15 residues. CDR1 ENHRY and CDR2 SYGVKD come from the germline V gene. CDR3 sequence (DNA): TGTGCCATCAGTGTGTGGATATCTGGGGCCAACGTCCTGACTTTC. It is translated as CAISVWISGANVLTF.

This clonotype was seen ten or more times. The genes are TRBV12-3 or TRBV12-4 and TRBJ2-1, with TRBD2 matching 9 bases. The length of the CDR3 is 15 residues. The trim removed 6 bases at V and 4 bases at J, leaving 7 bases unmatched. CDR3 sequence: CASRTAGGVYNEQFF. In nucleotides, the CDR3 is TGTGCCAGCAGAACAGCGGGGGGTGTATACAATGAGCAGTTCTTC.

This clonotype was seen ten or more times. The chain uses TRBV15 and TRBJ2-1; 10 positions match TRBD1. This CDR3 has 15 amino acids. Germline V CDR1 and CDR2: LNHNV, YYDKDF (reference sequence). V lost 3 bases and J lost 7; bases outside the gene matches: 6. CDR3 protein: CATSSRGQGTNEQFF. The CDR3 DNA reads TGTGCCACCAGCAGTAGGGGACAGGGGACTAATGAGCAGTTCTTC.

The chain combines TRBV25-1 with TRBJ2-3, with 7 bases lining up with TRBD1. Germline-derived CDR1 and CDR2 are MGHDK and SYGVNS. V lost 3 bases, J lost 1 base, and 4 bases stayed unmatched. The CDR3 covers 15 residues. The CDR3 DNA reads as TGTGCCAGCAGTGAGAGGACAGGCCGCACAGATACGCAGTATTTT. The encoded protein is CASSERTGRTDTQYF.